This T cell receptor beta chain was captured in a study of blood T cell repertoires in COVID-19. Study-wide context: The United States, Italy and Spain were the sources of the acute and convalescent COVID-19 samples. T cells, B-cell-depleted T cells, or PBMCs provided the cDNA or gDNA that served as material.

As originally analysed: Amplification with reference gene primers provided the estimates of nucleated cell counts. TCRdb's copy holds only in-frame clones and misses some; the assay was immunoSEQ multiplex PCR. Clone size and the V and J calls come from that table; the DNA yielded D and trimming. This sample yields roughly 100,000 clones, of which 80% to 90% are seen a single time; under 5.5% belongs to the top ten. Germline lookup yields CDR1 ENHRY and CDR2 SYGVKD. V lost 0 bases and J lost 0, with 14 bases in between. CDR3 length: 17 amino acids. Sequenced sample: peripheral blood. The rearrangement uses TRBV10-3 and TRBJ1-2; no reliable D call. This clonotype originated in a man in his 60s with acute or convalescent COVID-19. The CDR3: CAISESPAGQTNYGYTF. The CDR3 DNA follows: TGTGCCATCAGTGAGTCCCCGGCAGGCCAAACTAACTATGGCTACACCTTC.